This T cell receptor beta chain was observed in a study of blood T cells in healthy people across ages. Looking at the study overall: Template switching captured about one barcoded beta molecule per two T cells.

Sample-barcoded 5' priming and a J-beta primer mix drove a second PCR of roughly 7 to 11 cycles. Each CDR3 protein is one row after TCRdb ran MiXCR on the 5' RACE reads. This table has 1.2 million to 1.5 million distinct CDR3 sequences, about 43% appearing once. The CDR3 is 12 amino acids. Looked up from germline, CDR1 is GTSNPN and CDR2 is SVGIG (reference sequence). This clonotype occurred once. The germline gene is not matched at one end of the junction; a read error may be the cause. This chain connects TRBV30 to TRBJ2-3; no clear D gene. The TCR was taken from a young woman in good health. The specimen was blood. The CDR3 sequence: CAWSVVSDPQYF. CDR3 coding DNA: TGTGCCTGGAGTGTAGTGTCAGATCCGCAGTATTTT.